This T cell receptor beta chain stems from a study of breast tumors, draining lymph nodes, adjacent tissues. Overall study findings and caveats: Luminal-like breast cancer showed significantly higher tumor–nontumor repertoire similarity than basal-like.

CDR3 length: 14 amino acids. V lost 7 bases and J lost 1; bases outside the gene matches: 2. The germline CDR1 and CDR2 sequences are MNHEY and SVGAGI. This clonotype was counted at least ten times. Its antigen is undetermined. TCRdb analysed the multiplex PCR reads with MiXCR anew, one entry per CDR3 protein. Of 130,000 or so distinct CDR3 sequences listed, about 22% are singletons. The lymph nodes were axillary draining lymph nodes from breast cancer patients. This clonotype was sampled from a female donor with breast cancer. Some clones in this sample may be carry-over from other donors' samples. The chain couples TRBV6-5 to TRBJ2-2; 8 positions agree with TRBD1. The sequenced sample was axillary lymph node tissue. DNA of the CDR3: TGTGCCAGCAAAGGACAGGGGAACACCGGGGAGCTGTTTTTT. Encoded protein: CASKGQGNTGELFF.